This entry concerns a single T cell receptor (beta chain). Its target is not known. The sample comes from a study of T cell repertoires in cytomegalovirus infection. In the study overall: CMV epitopes that were recently identified and HLA-C-restricted were used alongside well-studied HLA-B-restricted ones. A matching HLA type, together with CMV infection, was signaled by public TCR beta signatures.

TCRdb itself ran the reads through MiXCR, one entry per CDR3 protein. Here the sample spans some 700,000 distinct CDR3 sequences, 33% being singletons. Study-wide results and limits: CMV-specific HLA-C-restricted TCR beta clonotypes dominated the ex vivo response.

This sequence was found in a human donor in good health (CMV status not recorded). Some clones in this sample may be carry-over from other donors' samples. The sample in question was cultured PBMCs, obtained from culture after CMV antigen stimulation.

The CDR3 nucleotides are TGTGCCAGCAGTTACTATGGGGTTGAGTACTTC. Protein sequence: CASSYYGVEYF. This rearrangement joins TRBV6-5 to TRBJ2-7, with D unclear. CDR1 MNHEY and CDR2 SVGAGI come from the germline V gene. This CDR3 region has 11 residues. The V end was cut by 1 base, the J end by 11 bases, with 9 bases between.